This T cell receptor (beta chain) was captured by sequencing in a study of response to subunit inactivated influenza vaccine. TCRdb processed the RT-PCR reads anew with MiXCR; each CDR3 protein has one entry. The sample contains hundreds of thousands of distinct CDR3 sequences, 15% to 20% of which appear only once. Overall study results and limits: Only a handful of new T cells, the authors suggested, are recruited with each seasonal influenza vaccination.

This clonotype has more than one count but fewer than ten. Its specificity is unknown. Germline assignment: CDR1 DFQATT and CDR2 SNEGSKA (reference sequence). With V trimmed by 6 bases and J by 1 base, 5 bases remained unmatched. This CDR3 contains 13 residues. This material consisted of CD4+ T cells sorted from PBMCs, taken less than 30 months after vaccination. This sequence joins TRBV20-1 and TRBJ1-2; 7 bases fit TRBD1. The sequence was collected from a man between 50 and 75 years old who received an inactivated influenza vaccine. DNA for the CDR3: TGCAGTGCAAGGGACAGCGGTAACTATGGCTACACCTTC. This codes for CSARDSGNYGYTF.